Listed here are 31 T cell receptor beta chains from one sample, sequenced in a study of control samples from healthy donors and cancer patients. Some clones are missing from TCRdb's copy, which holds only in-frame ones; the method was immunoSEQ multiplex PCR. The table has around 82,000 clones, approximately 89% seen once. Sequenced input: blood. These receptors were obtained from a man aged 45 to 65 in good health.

The CDR3 loop reads CATSIYEKNTEAFF. The CDR3 coding sequence is TGTGCCACCAGCATTTACGAGAAGAACACTGAAGCTTTCTTT. This rearrangement joins TRBV15 to TRBJ1-1; D unresolved. Germline V gene lookup returns CDR1 LNHNV and CDR2 YYDKDF (reference sequence). The CDR3 runs to 14 residues. V was shortened by 4 bases and J by 1 base, with 10 bases between the two germline ends.

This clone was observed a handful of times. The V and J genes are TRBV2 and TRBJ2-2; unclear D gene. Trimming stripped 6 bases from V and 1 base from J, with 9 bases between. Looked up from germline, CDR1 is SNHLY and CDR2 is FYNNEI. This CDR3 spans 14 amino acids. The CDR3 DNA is TGTGCCAGCAGGGGTGGGCGGAACACCGGGGAGCTGTTTTTT. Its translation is CASRGGRNTGELFF.

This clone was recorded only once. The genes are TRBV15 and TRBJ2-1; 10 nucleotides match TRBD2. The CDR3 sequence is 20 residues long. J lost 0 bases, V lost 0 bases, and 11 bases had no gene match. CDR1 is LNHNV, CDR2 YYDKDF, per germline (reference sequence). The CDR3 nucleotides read TGTGCCACCAGCAGAGATATCCTAGCGGGGGCCCCAAGCTCCTACAATGAGCAGTTCTTC. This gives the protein CATSRDILAGAPSSYNEQFF. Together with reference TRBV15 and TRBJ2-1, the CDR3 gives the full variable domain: DAMVIQNPRYQVTQFGKPVTLSCSQTLNHNVMYWYQQKSSQAPKLLFHYYDKDFNNEADTPDNFQSRRPNTSFCFLDIRSPGLGDTAMYLCATSRDILAGAPSSYNEQFFGPGTRLTVL.

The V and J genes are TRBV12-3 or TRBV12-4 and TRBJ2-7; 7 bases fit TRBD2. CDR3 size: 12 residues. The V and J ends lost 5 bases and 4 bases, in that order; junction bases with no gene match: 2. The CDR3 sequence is CASSREVYEQYF. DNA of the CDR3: TGTGCCAGCAGTCGGGAGGTGTACGAGCAGTACTTC.

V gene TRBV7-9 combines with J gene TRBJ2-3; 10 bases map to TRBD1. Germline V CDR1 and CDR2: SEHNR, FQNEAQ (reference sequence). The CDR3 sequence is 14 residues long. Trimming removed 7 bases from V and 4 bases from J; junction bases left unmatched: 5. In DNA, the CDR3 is TGTGCCAGCATGGGACAGGGGAACCCAGATACGCAGTATTTT. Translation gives CASMGQGNPDTQYF.

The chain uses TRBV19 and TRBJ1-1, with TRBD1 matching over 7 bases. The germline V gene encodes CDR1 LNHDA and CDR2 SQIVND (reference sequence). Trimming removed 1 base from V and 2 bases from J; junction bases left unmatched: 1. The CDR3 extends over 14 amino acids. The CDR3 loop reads CASSIGGGNTEAFF. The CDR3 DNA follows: TGTGCCAGTAGTATAGGAGGGGGCAACACTGAAGCTTTCTTT.

The CDR3 region has the DNA TGTGCCAGCTCACAGGGGGGCCTAGGTTTGGCCACTGAAGCTTTCTTT. It encodes CASSQGGLGLATEAFF. V gene TRBV18 combines with J gene TRBJ1-1; D possibly corresponds to TRBD1 (6 bases). The CDR3 length is 16 residues. V was shortened by 4 bases and J by 4 bases, with 19 bases between the two germline ends. Germline V gene lookup returns CDR1 KGHSH and CDR2 LQKENI.

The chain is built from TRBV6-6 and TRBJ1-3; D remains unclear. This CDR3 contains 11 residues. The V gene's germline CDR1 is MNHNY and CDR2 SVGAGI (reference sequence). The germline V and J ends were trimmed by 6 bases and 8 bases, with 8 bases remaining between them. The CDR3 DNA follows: TGTGCCAGCAGCAGCCTATACACCATATATTTT. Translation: CASSSLYTIYF.

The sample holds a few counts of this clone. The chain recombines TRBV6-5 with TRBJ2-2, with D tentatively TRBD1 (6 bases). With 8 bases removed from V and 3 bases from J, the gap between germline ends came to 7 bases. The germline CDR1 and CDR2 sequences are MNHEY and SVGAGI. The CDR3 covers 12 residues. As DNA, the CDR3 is TGTGCCAGCGAGGGGGACACCGGGGAGCTGTTTTTT. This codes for CASEGDTGELFF.

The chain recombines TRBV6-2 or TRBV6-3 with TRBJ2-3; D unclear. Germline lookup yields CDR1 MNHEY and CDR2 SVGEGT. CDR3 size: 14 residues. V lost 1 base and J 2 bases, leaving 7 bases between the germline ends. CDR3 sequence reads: CASSYFGNTDTQYF. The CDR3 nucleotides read TGTGCCAGCAGTTACTTTGGGAACACAGATACGCAGTATTTT.

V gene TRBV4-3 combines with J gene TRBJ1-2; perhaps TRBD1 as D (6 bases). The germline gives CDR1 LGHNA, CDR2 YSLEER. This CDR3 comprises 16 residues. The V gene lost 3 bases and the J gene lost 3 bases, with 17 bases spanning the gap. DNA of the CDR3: TGCGCCAGCAGCCAGGATTATCGGGACACGTACTATGGCTACACCTTC. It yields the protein CASSQDYRDTYYGYTF.

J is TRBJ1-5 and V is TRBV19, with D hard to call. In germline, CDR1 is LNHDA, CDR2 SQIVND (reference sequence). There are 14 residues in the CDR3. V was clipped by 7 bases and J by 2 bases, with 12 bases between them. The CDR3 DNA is TGTGCCAGTAACCTGCAGGCGGGCAATCAGCCCCAGCATTTT. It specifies CASNLQAGNQPQHF.

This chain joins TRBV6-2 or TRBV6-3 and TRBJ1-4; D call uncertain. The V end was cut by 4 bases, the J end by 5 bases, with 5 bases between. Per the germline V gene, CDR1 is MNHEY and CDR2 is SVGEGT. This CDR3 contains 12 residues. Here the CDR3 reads CASSSANEKLFF. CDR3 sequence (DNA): TGTGCCAGCAGTTCAGCCAATGAAAAACTGTTTTTT.

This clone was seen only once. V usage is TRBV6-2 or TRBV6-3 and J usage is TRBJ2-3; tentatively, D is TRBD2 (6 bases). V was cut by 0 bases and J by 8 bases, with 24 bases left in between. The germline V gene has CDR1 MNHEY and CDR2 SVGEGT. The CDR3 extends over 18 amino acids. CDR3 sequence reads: CASSYSGTGGTGEPTQYF. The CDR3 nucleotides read TGTGCCAGCAGTTACTCAGGAACGGGCGGGACGGGGGAGCCTACGCAGTATTTT.

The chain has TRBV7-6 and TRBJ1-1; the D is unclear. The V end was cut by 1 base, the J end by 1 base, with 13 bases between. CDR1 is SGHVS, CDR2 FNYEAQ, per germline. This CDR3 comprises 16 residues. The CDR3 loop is CASSLVSLTRNTEAFF. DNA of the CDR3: TGTGCCAGCAGCTTAGTTTCCCTGACGAGGAACACTGAAGCTTTCTTT.

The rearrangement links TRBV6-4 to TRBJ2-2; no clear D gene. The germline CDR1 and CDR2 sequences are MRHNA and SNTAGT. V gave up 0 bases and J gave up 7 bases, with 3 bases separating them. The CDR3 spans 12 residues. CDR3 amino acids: CASSDSGGELFF. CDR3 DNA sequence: TGTGCCAGCAGTGACTCGGGCGGGGAGCTGTTTTTT.

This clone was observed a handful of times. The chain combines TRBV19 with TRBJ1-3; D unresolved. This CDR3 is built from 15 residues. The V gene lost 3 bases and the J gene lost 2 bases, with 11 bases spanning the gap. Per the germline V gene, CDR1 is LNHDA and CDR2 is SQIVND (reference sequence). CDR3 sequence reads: CASSIGPAAGNTIYF. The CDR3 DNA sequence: TGTGCCAGTAGTATCGGGCCGGCGGCTGGAAACACCATATATTTT.

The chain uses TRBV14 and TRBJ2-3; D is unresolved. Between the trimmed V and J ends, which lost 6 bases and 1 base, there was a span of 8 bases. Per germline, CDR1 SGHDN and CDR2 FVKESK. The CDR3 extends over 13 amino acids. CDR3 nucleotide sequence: TGTGCCAGCAGGTTTGGCGGCACAGATACGCAGTATTTT. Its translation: CASRFGGTDTQYF. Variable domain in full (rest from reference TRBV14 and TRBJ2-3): EAGVTQFPSHSVIEKGQTVTLRCDPISGHDNLYWYRRVMGKEIKFLLHFVKESKQDESGMPNNRFLAERTGGTYSTLKVQPAELEDSGVYFCASRFGGTDTQYFGPGTRLTVL.

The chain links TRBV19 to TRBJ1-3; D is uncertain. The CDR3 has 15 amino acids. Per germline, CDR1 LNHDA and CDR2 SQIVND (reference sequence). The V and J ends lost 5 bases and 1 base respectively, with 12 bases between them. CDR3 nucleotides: TGTGCCAGTAGTGTCCAGAGATCATCTGGAAACACCATATATTTT. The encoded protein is CASSVQRSSGNTIYF.

In nucleotides, the CDR3 is TGTGCCAGCAGTGAATCCAGGGCGACTCAGCCCCAGCATTTT. Amino acids: CASSESRATQPQHF. The chain couples TRBV25-1 to TRBJ1-5; possible D gene TRBD1, 5 bases. Germline V gene sequence: CDR1 MGHDK, CDR2 SYGVNS. Trimming stripped 1 base from V and 6 bases from J, with 10 bases between. CDR3 length equals 14 residues.

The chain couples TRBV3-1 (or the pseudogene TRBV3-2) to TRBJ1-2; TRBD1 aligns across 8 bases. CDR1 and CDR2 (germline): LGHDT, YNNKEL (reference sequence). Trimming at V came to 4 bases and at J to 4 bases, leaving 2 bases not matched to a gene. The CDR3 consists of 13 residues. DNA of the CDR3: TGTGCCAGCAGCCTCGGGACAGGCTATGGCTACACCTTC. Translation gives CASSLGTGYGYTF.

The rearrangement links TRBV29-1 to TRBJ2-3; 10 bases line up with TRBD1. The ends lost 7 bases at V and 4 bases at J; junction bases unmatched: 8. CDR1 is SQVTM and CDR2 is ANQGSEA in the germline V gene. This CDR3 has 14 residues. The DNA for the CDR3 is TGCAGCGGACAGGGGGCGTACGTCCCAGATACGCAGTATTTT. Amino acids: CSGQGAYVPDTQYF.

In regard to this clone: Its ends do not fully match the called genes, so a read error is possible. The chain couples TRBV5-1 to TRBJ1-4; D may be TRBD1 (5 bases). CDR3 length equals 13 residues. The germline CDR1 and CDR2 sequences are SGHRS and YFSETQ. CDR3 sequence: CASRLSGNEKLFF. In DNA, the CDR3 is TGCGCCAGCCGCTTGTCAGGGAATGAAAAACTGTTTTTT.

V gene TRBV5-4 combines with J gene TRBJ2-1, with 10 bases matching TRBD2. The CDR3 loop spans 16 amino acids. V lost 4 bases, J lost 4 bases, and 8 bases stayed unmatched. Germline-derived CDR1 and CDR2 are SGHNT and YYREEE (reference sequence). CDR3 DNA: TGTGCCAGCAGCGGATCCCTAGCGGGGGAATACAATGAGCAGTTCTTC. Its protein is CASSGSLAGEYNEQFF.

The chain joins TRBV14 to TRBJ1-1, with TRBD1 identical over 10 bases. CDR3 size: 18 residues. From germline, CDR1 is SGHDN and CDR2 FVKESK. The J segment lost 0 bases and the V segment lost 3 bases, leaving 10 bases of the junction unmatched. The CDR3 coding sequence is TGTGCCAGCAGCCATCACACACCCGGGACAGGGGTGAACACTGAAGCTTTCTTT. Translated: CASSHHTPGTGVNTEAFF.

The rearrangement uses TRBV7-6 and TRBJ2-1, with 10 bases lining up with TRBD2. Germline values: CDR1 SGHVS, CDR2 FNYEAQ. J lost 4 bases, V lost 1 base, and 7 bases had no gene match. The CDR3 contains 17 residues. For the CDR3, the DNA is TGTGCCAGCAGCTTAGTTAGCGGGGGGCGGTCTTACAATGAGCAGTTCTTC. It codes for CASSLVSGGRSYNEQFF.

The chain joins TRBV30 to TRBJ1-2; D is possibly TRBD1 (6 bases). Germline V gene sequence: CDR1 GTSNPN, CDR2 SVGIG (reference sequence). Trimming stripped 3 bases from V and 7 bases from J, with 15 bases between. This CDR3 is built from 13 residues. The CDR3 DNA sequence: TGTGCCTGGAGGGGGAGGGGGGCCGGTGGCTACACCTTC. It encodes CAWRGRGAGGYTF.

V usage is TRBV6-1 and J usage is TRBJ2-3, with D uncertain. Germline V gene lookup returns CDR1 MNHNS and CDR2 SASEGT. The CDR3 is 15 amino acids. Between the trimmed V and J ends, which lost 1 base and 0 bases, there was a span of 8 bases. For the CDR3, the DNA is TGTGCCAGCAGTGAAGTGGGAACAAGCACAGATACGCAGTATTTT. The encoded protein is CASSEVGTSTDTQYF.

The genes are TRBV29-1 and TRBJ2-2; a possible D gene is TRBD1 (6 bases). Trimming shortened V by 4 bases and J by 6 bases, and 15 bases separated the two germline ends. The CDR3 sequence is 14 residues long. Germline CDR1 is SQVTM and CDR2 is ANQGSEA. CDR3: CSVVGQGRSGELFF. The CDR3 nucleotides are TGCAGCGTTGTGGGGCAGGGGAGATCCGGGGAGCTGTTTTTT.

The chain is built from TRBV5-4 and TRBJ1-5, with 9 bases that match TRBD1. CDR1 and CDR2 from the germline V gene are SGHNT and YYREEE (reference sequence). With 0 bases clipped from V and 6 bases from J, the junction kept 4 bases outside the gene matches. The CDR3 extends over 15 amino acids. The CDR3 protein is CASSLDRGQGQPQHF. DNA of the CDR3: TGTGCCAGCAGCTTGGACAGGGGGCAGGGTCAGCCCCAGCATTTT.

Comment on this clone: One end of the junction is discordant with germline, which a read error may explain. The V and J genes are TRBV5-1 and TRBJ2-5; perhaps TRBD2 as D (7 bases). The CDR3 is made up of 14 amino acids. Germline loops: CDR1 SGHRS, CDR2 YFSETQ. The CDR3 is CVSSRGRGGETQYF. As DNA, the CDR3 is TGCGTCAGCAGCCGGGGCAGGGGAGGGGAGACCCAGTACTTC.